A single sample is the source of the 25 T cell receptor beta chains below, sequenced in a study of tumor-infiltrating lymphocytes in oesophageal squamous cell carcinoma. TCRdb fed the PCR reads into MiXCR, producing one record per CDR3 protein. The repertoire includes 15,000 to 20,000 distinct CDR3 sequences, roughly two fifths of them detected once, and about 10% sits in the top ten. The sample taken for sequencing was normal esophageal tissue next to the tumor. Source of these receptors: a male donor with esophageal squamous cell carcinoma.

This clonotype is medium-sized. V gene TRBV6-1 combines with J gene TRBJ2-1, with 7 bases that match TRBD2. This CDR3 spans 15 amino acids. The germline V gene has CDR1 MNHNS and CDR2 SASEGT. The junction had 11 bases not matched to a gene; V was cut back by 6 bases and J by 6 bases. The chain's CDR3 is CASSPNFGRVNEQFF. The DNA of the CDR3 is TGTGCCAGCAGCCCGAACTTTGGGAGGGTCAATGAGCAGTTCTTC.

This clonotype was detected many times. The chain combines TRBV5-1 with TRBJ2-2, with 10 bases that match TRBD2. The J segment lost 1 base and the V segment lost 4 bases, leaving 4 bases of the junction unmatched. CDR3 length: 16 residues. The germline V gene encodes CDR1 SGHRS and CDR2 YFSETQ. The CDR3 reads CASSLRTSGNTGELFF. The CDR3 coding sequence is TGCGCCAGCAGCCTAAGGACTAGCGGGAACACCGGGGAGCTGTTTTTT.

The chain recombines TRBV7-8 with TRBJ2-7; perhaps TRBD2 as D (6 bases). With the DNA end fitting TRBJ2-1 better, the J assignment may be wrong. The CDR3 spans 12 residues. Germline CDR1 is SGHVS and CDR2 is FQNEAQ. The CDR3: CASSREESEQFF. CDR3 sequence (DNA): TGTGCCAGCAGCAGGGAGGAAAGCGAGCAGTTCTTC.

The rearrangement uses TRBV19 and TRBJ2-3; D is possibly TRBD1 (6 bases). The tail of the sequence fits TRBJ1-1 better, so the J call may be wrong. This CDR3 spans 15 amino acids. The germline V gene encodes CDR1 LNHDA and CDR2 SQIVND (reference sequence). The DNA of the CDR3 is TGTGCCAGTAGCCATACAGGGCTACGGAACACTGAAGCTTTCTTT. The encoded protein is CASSHTGLRNTEAFF.

The DNA for the CDR3 is TGTGCCAGCACCCTAGGGAGGAGCTCCTACAATGAGCAGTTCTTC. This gives the protein CASTLGRSSYNEQFF. This chain uses TRBV6-2 or TRBV6-3 with TRBJ2-7, with D tentatively TRBD2 (6 bases). The DNA end is more similar to TRBJ2-1, so the J call may be wrong. The CDR3 totals 15 residues. The germline V gene encodes CDR1 MNHEY and CDR2 SVGEGT.

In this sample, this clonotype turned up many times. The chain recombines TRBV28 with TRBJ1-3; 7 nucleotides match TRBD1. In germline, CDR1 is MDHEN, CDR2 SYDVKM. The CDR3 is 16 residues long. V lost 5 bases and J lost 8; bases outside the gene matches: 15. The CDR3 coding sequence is TGTGCCAGCAGTCCACCAGGGGACAGTAGAAGGCACACCATATATTTT. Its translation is CASSPPGDSRRHTIYF.

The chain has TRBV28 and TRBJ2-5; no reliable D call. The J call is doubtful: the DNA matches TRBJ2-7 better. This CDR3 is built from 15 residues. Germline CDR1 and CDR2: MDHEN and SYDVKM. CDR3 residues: CASSPGSAGAYEQYF. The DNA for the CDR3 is TGTGCCAGCAGCCCTGGATCCGCTGGGGCCTACGAGCAGTACTTC.

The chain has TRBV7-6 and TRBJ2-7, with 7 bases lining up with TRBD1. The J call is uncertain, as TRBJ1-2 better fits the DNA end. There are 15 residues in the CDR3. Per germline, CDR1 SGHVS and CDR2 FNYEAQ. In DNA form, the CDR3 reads TGTGCCAGCAGCTTAGCTACTCAGACAGGGCACGGCTACACCTTC. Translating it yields CASSLATQTGHGYTF.

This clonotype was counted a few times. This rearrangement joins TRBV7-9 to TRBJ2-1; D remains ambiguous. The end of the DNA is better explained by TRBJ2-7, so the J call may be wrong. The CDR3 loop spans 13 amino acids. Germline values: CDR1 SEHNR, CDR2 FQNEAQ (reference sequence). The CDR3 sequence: CASSLASRYEQYF. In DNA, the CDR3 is TGTGCCAGCAGCTTAGCTAGTAGGTACGAGCAGTACTTC.

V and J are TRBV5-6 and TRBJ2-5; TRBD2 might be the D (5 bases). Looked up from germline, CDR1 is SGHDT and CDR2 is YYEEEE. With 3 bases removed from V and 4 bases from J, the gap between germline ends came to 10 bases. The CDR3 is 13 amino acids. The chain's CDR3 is CASSYGVGETQYF. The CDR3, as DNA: TGTGCCAGCAGCTACGGGGTGGGAGAGACCCAGTACTTC.

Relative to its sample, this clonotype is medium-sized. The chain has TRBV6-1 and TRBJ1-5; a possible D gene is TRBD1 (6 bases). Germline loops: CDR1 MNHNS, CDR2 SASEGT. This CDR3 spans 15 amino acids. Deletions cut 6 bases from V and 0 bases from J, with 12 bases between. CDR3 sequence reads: CASRNTGSSNQPQHF. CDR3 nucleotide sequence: TGTGCCAGCAGAAATACAGGGTCTAGCAATCAGCCCCAGCATTTT.

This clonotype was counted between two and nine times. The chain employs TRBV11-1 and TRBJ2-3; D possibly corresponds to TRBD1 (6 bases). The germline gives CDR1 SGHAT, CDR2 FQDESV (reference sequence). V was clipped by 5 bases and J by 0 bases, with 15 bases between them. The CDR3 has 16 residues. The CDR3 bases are TGTGCCAGCAGCGGCAGAGGACAGCCTAGCACAGATACGCAGTATTTT. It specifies CASSGRGQPSTDTQYF. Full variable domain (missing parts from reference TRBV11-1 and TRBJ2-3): EAEVAQSPRYKITEKSQAVAFWCDPISGHATLYWYRQILGQGPELLVQFQDESVVDDSQLPKDRFSAERLKGVDSTLKIQPAELGDSAMYLCASSGRGQPSTDTQYFGPGTRLTVL.

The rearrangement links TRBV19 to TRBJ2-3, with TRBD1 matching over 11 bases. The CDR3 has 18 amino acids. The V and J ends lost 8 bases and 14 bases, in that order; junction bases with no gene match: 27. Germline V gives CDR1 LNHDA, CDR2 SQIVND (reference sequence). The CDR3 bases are TGTGCCAGTCGCTCAAGGACAGGGGGCTACACGAACACCGGGGAGCTGTATTTT. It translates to CASRSRTGGYTNTGELYF.

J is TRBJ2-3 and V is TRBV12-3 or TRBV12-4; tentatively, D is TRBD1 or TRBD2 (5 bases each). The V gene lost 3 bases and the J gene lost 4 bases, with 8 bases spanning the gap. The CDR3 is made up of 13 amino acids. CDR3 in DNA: TGTGCCAGCAGTTTTCAGGGAGCAGATACGCAGTATTTT. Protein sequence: CASSFQGADTQYF.

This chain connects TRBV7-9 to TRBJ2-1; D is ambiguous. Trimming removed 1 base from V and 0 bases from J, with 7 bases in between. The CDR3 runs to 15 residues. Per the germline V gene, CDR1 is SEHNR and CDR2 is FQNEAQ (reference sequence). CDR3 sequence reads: CASSLGATSYNEQFF. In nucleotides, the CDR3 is TGTGCCAGCAGCTTAGGGGCGACCTCCTACAATGAGCAGTTCTTC. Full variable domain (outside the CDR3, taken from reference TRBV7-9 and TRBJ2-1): DTGVSQNPRHKITKRGQNVTFRCDPISEHNRLYWYRQTLGQGPEFLTYFQNEAQLEKSRLLSDRFSAERPKGSFSTLEIQRTEQGDSAMYLCASSLGATSYNEQFFGPGTRLTVL.

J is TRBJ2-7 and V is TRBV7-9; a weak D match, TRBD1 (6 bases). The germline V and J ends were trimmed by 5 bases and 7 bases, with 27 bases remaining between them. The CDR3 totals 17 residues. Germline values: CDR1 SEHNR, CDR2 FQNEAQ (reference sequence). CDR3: CASSPKLGSGAYNEQYF. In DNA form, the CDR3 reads TGTGCCAGCAGCCCCAAGTTGGGGTCAGGGGCCTACAATGAGCAGTACTTC.

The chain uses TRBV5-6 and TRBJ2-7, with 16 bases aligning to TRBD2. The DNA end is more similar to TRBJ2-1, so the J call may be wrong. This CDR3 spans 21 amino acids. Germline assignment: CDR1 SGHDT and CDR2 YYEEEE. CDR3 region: CASSLEIDRPPGLAGGEGQFF. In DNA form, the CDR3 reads TGTGCCAGCAGCTTGGAAATTGACAGGCCCCCGGGACTAGCGGGAGGGGAGGGGCAGTTCTTC.

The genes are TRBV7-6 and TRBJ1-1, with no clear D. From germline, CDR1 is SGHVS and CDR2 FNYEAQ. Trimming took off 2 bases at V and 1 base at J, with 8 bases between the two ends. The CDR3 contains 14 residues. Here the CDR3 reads CASSLIVGNTEAFF. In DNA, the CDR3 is TGTGCCAGCAGCTTAATTGTAGGGAACACTGAAGCTTTCTTT. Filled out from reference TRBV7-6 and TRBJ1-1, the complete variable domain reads GAGVSQSPRYKVTKRGQDVALRCDPISGHVSLYWYRQALGQGPEFLTYFNYEAQQDKSGLPNDRFSAERPEGSISTLTIQRTEQRDSAMYRCASSLIVGNTEAFFGQGTRLTVV.

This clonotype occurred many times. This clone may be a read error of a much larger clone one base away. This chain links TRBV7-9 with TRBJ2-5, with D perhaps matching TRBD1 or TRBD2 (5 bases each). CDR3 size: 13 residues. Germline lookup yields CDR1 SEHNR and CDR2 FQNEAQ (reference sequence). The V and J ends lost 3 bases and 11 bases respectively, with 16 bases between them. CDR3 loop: CASSLVGDNEQYF. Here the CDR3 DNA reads TGTGCCAGCAGCTTGGTGGGGGATAATGAGCAGTACTTC. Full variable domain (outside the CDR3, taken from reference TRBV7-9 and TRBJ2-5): DTGVSQNPRHKITKRGQNVTFRCDPISEHNRLYWYRQTLGQGPEFLTYFQNEAQLEKSRLLSDRFSAERPKGSFSTLEIQRTEQGDSAMYLCASSLVGDNEQYFGPGTRLLVL.

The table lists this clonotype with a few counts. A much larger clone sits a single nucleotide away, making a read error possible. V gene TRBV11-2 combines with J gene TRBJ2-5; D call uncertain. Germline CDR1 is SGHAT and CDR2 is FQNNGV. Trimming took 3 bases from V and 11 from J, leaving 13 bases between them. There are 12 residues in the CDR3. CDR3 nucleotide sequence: TGTGCCAGCAGCTTTGGCTACAATGAGCAGTACTTC. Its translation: CASSFGYNEQYF.

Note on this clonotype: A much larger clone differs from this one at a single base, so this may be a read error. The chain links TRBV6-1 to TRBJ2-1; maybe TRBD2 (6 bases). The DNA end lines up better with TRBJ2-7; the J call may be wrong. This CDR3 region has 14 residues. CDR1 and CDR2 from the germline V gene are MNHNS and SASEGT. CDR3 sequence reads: CASSEDLGTVEQYF. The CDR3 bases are TGTGCCAGCAGTGAAGACCTAGGGACTGTCGAGCAGTACTTC.

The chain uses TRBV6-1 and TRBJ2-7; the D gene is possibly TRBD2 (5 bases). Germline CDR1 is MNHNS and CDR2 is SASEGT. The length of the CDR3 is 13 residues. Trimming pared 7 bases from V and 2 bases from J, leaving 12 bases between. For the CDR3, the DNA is TGTGCCAGCATGCCTGAGGGCACCTACGAGCAGTACTTC. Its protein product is CASMPEGTYEQYF.

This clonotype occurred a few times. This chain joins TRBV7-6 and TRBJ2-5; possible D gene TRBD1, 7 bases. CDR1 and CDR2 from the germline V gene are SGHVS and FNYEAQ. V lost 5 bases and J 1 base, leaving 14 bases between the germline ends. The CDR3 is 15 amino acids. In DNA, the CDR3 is TGTGCCAGCAGCCCCCCAGGGGGGAGCCAAGAGACCCAGTACTTC. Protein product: CASSPPGGSQETQYF.

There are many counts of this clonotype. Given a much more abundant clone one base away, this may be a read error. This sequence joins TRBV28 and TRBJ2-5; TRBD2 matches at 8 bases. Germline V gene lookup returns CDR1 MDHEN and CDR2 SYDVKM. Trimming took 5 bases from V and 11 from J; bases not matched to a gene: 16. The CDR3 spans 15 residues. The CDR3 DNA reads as TGTGCCAGCAGTGCCACTAGCGGACTTAGGGATGAGCAGTACTTC. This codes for CASSATSGLRDEQYF.

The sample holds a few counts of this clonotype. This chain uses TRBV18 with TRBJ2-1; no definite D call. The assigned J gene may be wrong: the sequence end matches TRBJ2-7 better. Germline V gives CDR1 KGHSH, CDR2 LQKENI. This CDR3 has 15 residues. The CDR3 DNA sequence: TGTGCCAGCTCTACCGAGGTCCAGGTCTACAATGAGCAGTACTTC. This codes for CASSTEVQVYNEQYF.